The clone carrying this T cell receptor (beta chain) was seen many times. Its antigen remains unknown. TCRdb recomputed calls from the 5' RACE reads with MiXCR, one row per CDR3 protein. Among more than 95,000 distinct CDR3 sequences, more than 5.5% were seen once, and the ten largest hold approximately 3%. The CDR3 contains 15 residues. The germline V and J ends were trimmed by 0 bases and 3 bases, with 12 bases remaining between them. The germline CDR1 and CDR2 sequences are SGHDN and FVKESK. The entry originates in a study of T cells after yellow fever vaccination. General observations from the study: Subsequent booster samples again held most clones from primary vaccination (more than 95% CD4, 85% to 90% CD8).

This TCR derives from a man aged 18 to 30 who received the YFV17D yellow fever vaccine. This specimen was CD4+ T cells sorted from PBMCs, taken approximately 40 days after the first yellow fever vaccination. The gene calls are TRBV14 and TRBJ2-7; perhaps TRBD1 as D (5 bases). CDR3 DNA: TGTGCCAGCAGCCAAGATGGGGCTCGCCTCTACGAGCAGTACTTC. Translation: CASSQDGARLYEQYF.